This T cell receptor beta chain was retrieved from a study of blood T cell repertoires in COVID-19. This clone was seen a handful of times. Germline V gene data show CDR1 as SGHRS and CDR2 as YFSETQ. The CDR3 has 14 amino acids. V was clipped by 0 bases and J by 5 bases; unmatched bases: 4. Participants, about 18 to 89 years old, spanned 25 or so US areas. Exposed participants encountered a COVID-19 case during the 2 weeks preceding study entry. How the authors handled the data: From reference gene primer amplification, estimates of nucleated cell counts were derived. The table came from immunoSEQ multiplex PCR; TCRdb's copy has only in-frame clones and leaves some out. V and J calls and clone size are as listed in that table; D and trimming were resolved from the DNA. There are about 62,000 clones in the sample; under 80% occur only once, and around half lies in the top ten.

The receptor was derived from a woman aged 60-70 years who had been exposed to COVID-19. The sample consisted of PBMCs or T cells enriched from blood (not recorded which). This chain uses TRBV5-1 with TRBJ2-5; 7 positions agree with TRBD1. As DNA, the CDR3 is TGCGCCAGCAGCTTGGGACAGGGCATGGAGACCCAGTACTTC. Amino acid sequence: CASSLGQGMETQYF.